The clone carrying this T cell receptor beta chain was detected only a few times. Its antigen is undetermined. This sample is drawn from a study of cytotoxic CD8 clonotypes in ibrutinib-treated CLL. Clones were read by immunoSEQ multiplex PCR, and TCRdb kept only the in-frame ones, dropping some. The sample lists around 250,000 clones; 70% were seen once. This CDR3 has 11 amino acids. Study-level points and caveats: Clonality showed a rise at ibrutinib response that reversed toward baseline at progression.

Sample: PBMCs, taken after 24 months of ibrutinib treatment. This receptor was taken from a human donor with chronic lymphocytic leukemia. The gene calls are TRBV21-1 and TRBJ1-1. TRBV21-1 is an annotated pseudogene. In DNA form, the CDR3 reads TGTGCCAGGGGGGAGAGAATTGAAGCTTTCTTT. Translating it yields CARGERIEAFF.